Below are 23 T cell receptor beta chains sequenced from a single sample in a study of blood T cell repertoires in COVID-19. Data came from immunoSEQ multiplex PCR; TCRdb stores just in-frame clones and leaves some out. The table lists about 240,000 clones, about 83% of them singletons. The sequencing input was peripheral blood. Receptor source: a man aged 25-45 years who had recovered from COVID-19.

The J gene is TRBJ2-2, the V gene TRBV16; D is unclear. Germline V gives CDR1 KGHSY, CDR2 FQNENV. CDR3 length equals 18 residues. With 5 bases removed from V and 0 bases from J, the gap between germline ends came to 19 bases. DNA of the CDR3: TGTGCCAGCAGCACTGGGCAGTGGAACTCTCCGAACACCGGGGAGCTGTTTTTT. It translates to CASSTGQWNSPNTGELFF.

This chain links TRBV28 with TRBJ1-5, with 8 bases that match TRBD1. Per the germline V gene, CDR1 is MDHEN and CDR2 is SYDVKM. This CDR3 has 14 residues. Germline trimming cut 8 bases from V and 5 bases from J; bases unmatched to any gene: 8. The CDR3 spells CASVGGQVDQPQHF. As DNA, the CDR3 is TGTGCCAGCGTGGGGGGACAGGTCGATCAGCCCCAGCATTTT.

The CDR3 bases are TGTGCCAGCAGCTTAACCAGGACTAATGAAAAACTGTTTTTT. This gives the protein CASSLTRTNEKLFF. V is TRBV11-2 and J is TRBJ1-4; D is undetermined. This CDR3 is 14 amino acids long. V lost 2 bases to trimming and J lost 2 bases, with 6 bases between them. Germline loops: CDR1 SGHAT, CDR2 FQNNGV.

The chain carries TRBV29-1 and TRBJ2-1; D may be TRBD2 (6 bases). The CDR3 has 14 residues. V was cut by 6 bases and J by 10 bases, with 22 bases left in between. The V gene's germline CDR1 is SQVTM and CDR2 ANQGSEA. Here the CDR3 reads CSVVISTSSGEQFF. The DNA for the CDR3 is TGCAGCGTCGTTATTTCCACTAGCTCTGGCGAGCAGTTCTTC.

The chain is built from TRBV7-8 and TRBJ2-7; a possible D gene is TRBD2 (7 bases). Germline CDR1 SGHVS, CDR2 FQNEAQ. This CDR3 contains 15 residues. V was clipped by 5 bases and J by 2 bases, with 16 bases between them. CDR3 DNA: TGTGCCAGCAGCCACGGGGGGCAGGGGACCTACGAGCAGTACGTC. Amino acids: CASSHGGQGTYEQYV.

V usage is TRBV6-6 and J usage is TRBJ2-3, with 9 bases lining up with TRBD2. Trimming took 7 bases from V and 6 from J; bases not matched to a gene: 5. From germline, CDR1 is MNHNY and CDR2 SVGAGI (reference sequence). The CDR3 has 13 residues. CDR3 amino acids: CASTASGEDTQYF. CDR3 coding DNA: TGTGCCAGCACCGCTAGCGGGGAGGATACGCAGTATTTT.

This sequence joins TRBV12-5 and TRBJ1-1; D is perhaps TRBD1 (5 bases). With 1 base removed from V and 1 base from J, the gap between germline ends came to 10 bases. CDR1 and CDR2 from the germline V gene are LGHNT and FRNRAP. The CDR3 has 15 amino acids. The CDR3 DNA is TGTGCTAGTGGTTTGGACCCAGGACAGAACACTGAAGCTTTCTTT. Protein: CASGLDPGQNTEAFF.

V gene TRBV6-7 combines with J gene TRBJ1-3, with D possibly TRBD1 on 5 matching bases. TRBV6-7 is assigned to the ORF class and has an uncertain function. The length of the CDR3 is 13 residues. V lost 11 bases, J lost 0 bases, and 11 bases lay in between. CDR3 amino acids: CAFQGPSGNTIYF. CDR3 coding DNA: TGTGCCTTCCAGGGCCCCTCTGGAAACACCATATATTTT.

The V call is TRBV5-4, the J call TRBJ1-1; D may be TRBD1 (5 bases). Germline assignment: CDR1 SGHNT and CDR2 YYREEE (reference sequence). The ends were cut back, 5 bases at V and 3 bases at J, with 14 bases in the middle. This CDR3 comprises 14 residues. The CDR3 nucleotides read TGTGCCAGCAGGCTGGGACCTAGCGACACTGAAGCTTTCTTT. This translates into CASRLGPSDTEAFF.

The chain recombines TRBV7-8 with TRBJ1-2; possible D gene TRBD1, 5 bases. Germline V gives CDR1 SGHVS, CDR2 FQNEAQ. V dropped 5 bases and J dropped 2 bases, with 15 bases sitting between them. The CDR3 contains 15 residues. The DNA for the CDR3 is TGTGCCAGCAGCATGGGCAGGGTCGCAAACTATGGCTACACCTTC. It yields the protein CASSMGRVANYGYTF.

The V call is TRBV18, the J call TRBJ1-1, with D perhaps matching TRBD1 (6 bases). Between the trimmed V and J ends, which lost 3 bases and 3 bases, there was a span of 11 bases. The CDR3 extends over 14 amino acids. The V gene's germline CDR1 is KGHSH and CDR2 LQKENI. This chain's CDR3 is CASSPTQGYTEAFF. The CDR3 DNA follows: TGTGCCAGCTCACCGACACAGGGATACACTGAAGCTTTCTTT.

This clone was detected once. The chain couples TRBV7-3 to TRBJ2-3; 7 positions agree with TRBD1. Trimming removed 5 bases from V and 7 bases from J; junction bases left unmatched: 12. The CDR3 totals 15 residues. CDR1 SGHTA and CDR2 FQGTGA come from the germline V gene. The CDR3 nucleotides read TGTGCCAGCAGCAAGACAGGGTCTGTTTCGAATACGCAGTATTTT. It translates to CASSKTGSVSNTQYF.

The V and J genes are TRBV19 and TRBJ1-1, with D uncertain. Trimming shortened V by 2 bases and J by 1 base, and 8 bases separated the two germline ends. Germline CDR1 is LNHDA and CDR2 is SQIVND (reference sequence). The CDR3 runs to 14 residues. The CDR3 is CASSITVANTEAFF. CDR3 sequence (DNA): TGTGCCAGTAGTATAACAGTCGCGAACACTGAAGCTTTCTTT.

The chain uses TRBV18 and TRBJ1-1; D call uncertain. The CDR3 runs to 14 residues. Trimming cost V 4 bases and J 5 bases, with 14 bases left between them. Looked up from germline, CDR1 is KGHSH and CDR2 is LQKENI. The CDR3 DNA reads as TGTGCCAGCTCACGGGGAGGTCGTCGAACTGAAGCTTTCTTT. Its translation is CASSRGGRRTEAFF.

This chain joins TRBV5-1 and TRBJ2-7; 8 nucleotides match TRBD1. After removal of 1 base from V and 3 bases from J, the junction contained 3 bases not matched to a gene. CDR3 length: 14 amino acids. Germline V gene data show CDR1 as SGHRS and CDR2 as YFSETQ. Here the CDR3 DNA reads TGCGCCAGCAGCTTGACGACAGGGGACTACGAGCAGTACTTC. It codes for CASSLTTGDYEQYF.

This rearrangement joins TRBV2 to TRBJ1-5; perhaps TRBD1 as D (6 bases). The length of the CDR3 is 15 residues. Germline V CDR1 and CDR2: SNHLY, FYNNEI. Trimming stripped 0 bases from V and 2 bases from J, with 8 bases between. The CDR3 DNA is TGTGCCAGCAGTGAAGCGGACAGCCGCAATCAGCCCCAGCATTTT. This translates into CASSEADSRNQPQHF.

This chain joins TRBV6-6 and TRBJ2-3; D not resolved. Trimming cost V 8 bases and J 6 bases, with 12 bases left between them. The CDR3 has 12 residues. CDR1 and CDR2 (germline): MNHNY, SVGAGI (reference sequence). The CDR3, as DNA: TGTGCCAGCGGGCCATATTTGGATACGCAGTATTTT. This gives the protein CASGPYLDTQYF.

The chain combines TRBV9 with TRBJ2-2; tentative D call: TRBD1 (5 bases). The V gene lost 0 bases and the J gene lost 3 bases, with 12 bases spanning the gap. This CDR3 is built from 16 residues. From germline, CDR1 is SGDLS and CDR2 YYNGEE. The CDR3 region has the DNA TGTGCCAGCAGCGTAGGGGCCAGGGTGGACACCGGGGAGCTGTTTTTT. As protein: CASSVGARVDTGELFF.

The chain couples TRBV7-6 to TRBJ2-3; D unresolved. Per the germline V gene, CDR1 is SGHVS and CDR2 is FNYEAQ. V was shortened by 1 base and J by 1 base, with 6 bases between the two germline ends. This CDR3 contains 14 residues. CDR3 coding DNA: TGTGCCAGCAGCTTAGGTGGCCGCACAGATACGCAGTATTTT. Its protein is CASSLGGRTDTQYF.

The chain has TRBV7-8 and TRBJ2-7, with TRBD1 identical over 10 bases. This CDR3 is 17 amino acids long. V gave up 5 bases and J gave up 3 bases; unmatched junction bases: 13. Germline-derived CDR1 and CDR2 are SGHVS and FQNEAQ. The CDR3 here is CASSPRVPGQGNYEQYV. DNA of the CDR3: TGTGCCAGCAGCCCACGGGTCCCGGGACAGGGGAACTACGAGCAGTACGTC.

The chain uses TRBV7-9 and TRBJ2-2; D call uncertain. The germline V gene encodes CDR1 SEHNR and CDR2 FQNEAQ (reference sequence). The CDR3 runs 14 residues. V lost 7 bases and J 3 bases, leaving 12 bases between the germline ends. The CDR3 region has the DNA TGTGCCAGCATATTTCAGGAAGACACCGGGGAGCTGTTTTTT. It encodes CASIFQEDTGELFF.

The CDR3 DNA reads TGTGCCAGCAGCTTCGACAGGTTCCAAGAGACCCAGTACTTC. It specifies CASSFDRFQETQYF. The J gene is TRBJ2-5, the V gene TRBV11-2; D possibly corresponds to TRBD1 (6 bases). This CDR3 spans 14 amino acids. The germline V and J ends were trimmed by 3 bases and 1 base, with 9 bases remaining between them. CDR1 is SGHAT and CDR2 is FQNNGV in the germline V gene.

V usage is TRBV2 and J usage is TRBJ1-1; weak D call: TRBD1 (5 bases). This CDR3 spans 15 amino acids. The V end was cut by 5 bases, the J end by 8 bases, with 21 bases between. Germline CDR1 SNHLY, CDR2 FYNNEI. This chain's CDR3 is CASSITTSGQSEAFF. As DNA, the CDR3 is TGTGCCAGCAGTATTACGACGTCAGGGCAGTCGGAAGCTTTCTTT.